These 30 T cell receptor beta chains share one sample of origin, sequenced in a study of T-cell reconstitution after alpha-beta-depleted transplantation in children. Unique molecular identifiers were used to barcode this TCRbeta library. MiXCR, run by TCRdb on the PCR reads, gives a single entry per CDR3 protein. This sample has some 550,000 distinct CDR3 sequences, with 18% found just once. The sample was PBMCs from the stem cell graft donor, taken from the stem cell graft. The receptor source for this set is a human donor who donated a stem cell graft to a child with acute lymphoblastic leukemia.

The CDR3 DNA reads as TGTGCCAGCAGTATCAGACTAGCGGCAAGCACAGATACGCAGTATTTT. It encodes CASSIRLAASTDTQYF. V usage is TRBV27 and J usage is TRBJ2-3, with 9 bases matching TRBD2. This CDR3 comprises 16 residues. Germline V gene sequence: CDR1 MNHEY, CDR2 SMNVEV (reference sequence). J lost 0 bases, V lost 5 bases, and 6 bases had no gene match.

This clonotype was observed at least ten times. The chain links TRBV12-3 or TRBV12-4 to TRBJ2-1; D remains ambiguous. The CDR3 has 15 amino acids. Trimming left V 6 bases short and J 0 bases short, with 12 bases between. The CDR3 nucleotides read TGTGCCAGCAGCCCAGCGCTTAGCTCCTACAATGAGCAGTTCTTC. It codes for CASSPALSSYNEQFF.

V usage is TRBV11-2 and J usage is TRBJ2-1, with 8 bases that match TRBD1. Germline-derived CDR1 and CDR2 are SGHAT and FQNNGV. The CDR3 has 18 residues. The V gene end was trimmed by 2 bases and the J gene end by 4 bases; junction bases not matched to a gene: 13. CDR3 DNA sequence: TGTGCCAGCAGCTTACCCCGGGACAGGAGGTTGATGTACAATGAGCAGTTCTTC. It translates to CASSLPRDRRLMYNEQFF. The variable domain in full, with the rest retrieved from reference TRBV11-2 and TRBJ2-1, is EAGVAQSPRYKIIEKRQSVAFWCNPISGHATLYWYQQILGQGPKLLIQFQNNGVVDDSQLPKDRFSAERLKGVDSTLKIQPAKLEDSAVYLCASSLPRDRRLMYNEQFFGPGTRLTVL.

The CDR3 protein is CSVEATGETQYF. DNA of the CDR3: TGCAGCGTTGAAGCAACAGGGGAGACCCAGTACTTC. This chain links TRBV29-1 with TRBJ2-5; TRBD1 might be the D (6 bases). Between the trimmed V and J ends, which lost 1 base and 5 bases, there was a span of 8 bases. The CDR3 is 12 amino acids. Germline assignment: CDR1 SQVTM and CDR2 ANQGSEA.

The chain has TRBV6-1 and TRBJ2-7; D not certain. Germline V gene data show CDR1 as MNHNS and CDR2 as SASEGT. This CDR3 region has 14 residues. Between the trimmed V and J ends, which lost 6 bases and 7 bases, there was a span of 19 bases. The CDR3 DNA reads as TGTGCCAGCAGCCCGGTCCCGACCTTGGGGGAGCAGTACTTC. Encoded protein: CASSPVPTLGEQYF.

The chain combines TRBV3-1 with TRBJ1-5; D ambiguous. V was shortened by 5 bases and J by 7 bases, with 15 bases between the two germline ends. CDR3 length equals 14 residues. From germline, CDR1 is LGHDT and CDR2 YNNKEL (reference sequence). The CDR3 nucleotides are TGTGCCAGCAGCTCTCTTTGGGAATCGCAGCCCCAGCATTTT. It codes for CASSSLWESQPQHF.

This clonotype was observed once. The J gene is TRBJ2-1, the V gene TRBV5-5, with 9 bases aligning to TRBD1. CDR1 and CDR2 (germline): SGHKS, YYEKEE (reference sequence). CDR3 length: 14 residues. V shed 2 bases, J shed 6 bases, and the junction held 3 bases outside the gene matches. The CDR3 DNA follows: TGTGCCAGCAGCTTACCGACAGGGGGCAATGAGCAGTTCTTC. Its protein is CASSLPTGGNEQFF.

This clonotype turned up a few times. The chain uses TRBV20-1 and TRBJ2-7; the D is unclear. CDR3 length: 13 amino acids. Germline-derived CDR1 and CDR2 are DFQATT and SNEGSKA (reference sequence). V was trimmed by 3 bases and J by 0 bases, leaving 9 bases between them. The CDR3 DNA follows: TGCAGTGCTAGTCCCAGAGTCTCCTACGAGCAGTACTTC. Its protein is CSASPRVSYEQYF.

The V and J genes are TRBV30 and TRBJ2-4; D is unresolved. Trimming left V 3 bases short and J 7 bases short, with 16 bases between. CDR1 GTSNPN and CDR2 SVGIG come from the germline V gene (reference sequence). The CDR3 contains 14 residues. CDR3 nucleotides: TGTGCCTGGAGCCCTGGGGAATCCGGGAACATTCAGTACTTC. As protein: CAWSPGESGNIQYF.

This clonotype was recorded at least ten times. This sequence joins TRBV27 and TRBJ2-7; 10 positions match TRBD2. Losses at the gene ends were 6 bases for V and 3 bases for J; bases not matched to a gene: 2. The length of the CDR3 is 13 residues. Per germline, CDR1 MNHEY and CDR2 SMNVEV (reference sequence). The CDR3 is CASSLAGGYEQYF. The CDR3 DNA reads as TGTGCCAGCAGCTTAGCGGGAGGCTACGAGCAGTACTTC.

For this clonotype: One junction end disagrees with the germline gene, perhaps due to a read error. This chain links TRBV20-1 with TRBJ1-1; TRBD1 agrees at 8 bases. Germline V gives CDR1 DFQATT, CDR2 SNEGSKA (reference sequence). The CDR3 length is 15 residues. CDR3 DNA: TGCAGTGCTAGAGACCGGGACAGGCCGAACACTGAAGTTTTCTTT. Amino acid sequence: CSARDRDRPNTEVFF.

The chain recombines TRBV15 with TRBJ1-6; 7 nucleotides match TRBD1. V shed 6 bases and J 7 bases; nucleotides not matched to a gene: 3. CDR1 is LNHNV and CDR2 is YYDKDF in the germline V gene (reference sequence). The CDR3 covers 13 residues. CDR3 sequence: CATRGQKNSPLHF. The CDR3 nucleotides are TGTGCCACCAGGGGACAGAAAAATTCACCCCTCCACTTT. The full variable domain, its missing parts supplied by reference TRBV15 and TRBJ1-6, is DAMVIQNPRYQVTQFGKPVTLSCSQTLNHNVMYWYQQKSSQAPKLLFHYYDKDFNNEADTPDNFQSRRPNTSFCFLDIRSPGLGDTAMYLCATRGQKNSPLHFGNGTRLTVT.

This clonotype was counted between two and nine times. This chain joins TRBV24-1 and TRBJ2-1; 11 bases match TRBD1. The CDR3 is 16 residues long. Per the germline V gene, CDR1 is KGHDR and CDR2 is SFDVKD. After removal of 0 bases from V and 4 bases from J, the junction contained 1 base not matched to a gene. The CDR3 spells CATSDLGTGGYNEQFF. CDR3 nucleotides: TGTGCCACCAGTGATTTGGGGACAGGGGGATACAATGAGCAGTTCTTC.

This clonotype was picked up a small number of times. The rearrangement uses TRBV5-6 and TRBJ1-2; D possibly corresponds to TRBD1 (6 bases). Germline lookup yields CDR1 SGHDT and CDR2 YYEEEE. Trimming removed 7 bases from V and 4 bases from J, with 20 bases in between. This CDR3 has 15 amino acids. The CDR3 region has the DNA TGTGCCAGCGTCATTTTGGACAGTGGGTTCTATGGCTACACCTTC. This gives the protein CASVILDSGFYGYTF.

This clonotype was observed a handful of times. This chain links TRBV7-9 with TRBJ2-5; D might be TRBD2 (5 bases). This CDR3 is 14 amino acids long. Germline V gene sequence: CDR1 SEHNR, CDR2 FQNEAQ (reference sequence). Trimming stripped 2 bases from V and 4 bases from J, with 11 bases between. The CDR3 region has the DNA TGTGCCAGCAGCTTATCTGAGGGTTCAGAGACCCAGTACTTC. Translation: CASSLSEGSETQYF.

Points on this clonotype: Since no conserved phenylalanine or tryptophan closes the CDR3, a read error is the likely cause. The DNA is omitted, as the CDR3 cannot be located on it reliably, and the CDR3 follows TCRdb's listing. The V call is TRBV24-1, the J call TRBJ2-7. A total of 8 residues make up the CDR3, ends included. From germline, CDR1 is KGHDR and CDR2 SFDVKD. The CDR3 loop reads CARSGKGS.

V usage is TRBV12-3 or TRBV12-4 and J usage is TRBJ2-5, with 12 bases matching TRBD2. V was clipped by 8 bases and J by 4 bases; unmatched bases: 20. The CDR3 is 19 amino acids. The CDR3 DNA reads TGTGCCAGCTCTCTATGGACTAGCGGGACTGGGTCCTATGTAGAGACCCAGTACTTC. It codes for CASSLWTSGTGSYVETQYF.

This clonotype qualifies as medium-sized (0.01 to 0.1%). The genes are TRBV7-9 and TRBJ2-4, with D perhaps matching TRBD2 (5 bases). The CDR3 runs 18 residues. Germline V gene lookup returns CDR1 SEHNR and CDR2 FQNEAQ (reference sequence). Trimming removed 1 base from V and 0 bases from J, with 16 bases in between. CDR3 DNA: TGTGCCAGCAGCTTAGTTTGGGTCAGCGGACTAGCCAAAAACATTCAGTACTTC. It is translated as CASSLVWVSGLAKNIQYF.

The table lists this clonotype with a few counts. V is TRBV2 and J is TRBJ2-2; the match to TRBD2 covers 11 bases. The V segment lost 4 bases and the J segment 7 bases; nucleotides outside the gene matches: 5. This CDR3 is 15 amino acids long. From germline, CDR1 is SNHLY and CDR2 FYNNEI. The CDR3: CASSGLAGSSGELFF. The CDR3 coding sequence is TGTGCCAGCAGTGGACTAGCGGGAAGCAGCGGGGAGCTGTTTTTT.

This clonotype was seen a few times. The V and J genes are TRBV5-1 and TRBJ2-7, with D perhaps TRBD2 (6 bases). V was pared by 3 bases and J by 2 bases, with 9 bases between. The CDR3 covers 13 residues. The germline gives CDR1 SGHRS, CDR2 YFSETQ. CDR3 amino acids: CASSSIAAYEQYF. Here the CDR3 DNA reads TGCGCCAGCAGCTCGATAGCGGCCTACGAGCAGTACTTC.

The rearrangement joins TRBV7-9 to TRBJ2-1, with D possibly being TRBD1 (5 bases). From germline, CDR1 is SEHNR and CDR2 FQNEAQ (reference sequence). This CDR3 region has 15 residues. Between the trimmed V and J ends, which lost 2 bases and 2 bases, there was a span of 10 bases. The CDR3 loop reads CASSLRRTTYNEQFF. CDR3 coding DNA: TGTGCCAGCAGCTTACGCAGGACAACCTACAATGAGCAGTTCTTC.

A few counts support this clonotype. V usage is TRBV11-2 and J usage is TRBJ1-1, with 8 bases identical to TRBD1. CDR1 SGHAT and CDR2 FQNNGV come from the germline V gene. The V segment lost 5 bases and the J segment 5 bases; nucleotides outside the gene matches: 13. CDR3 length equals 16 residues. The CDR3 sequence: CASSIHLDRGGTEAFF. CDR3 sequence (DNA): TGTGCCAGCAGCATACACCTCGACAGGGGAGGGACTGAAGCTTTCTTT. The entire variable domain, with the rest obtained from reference TRBV11-2 and TRBJ1-1, is as follows: EAGVAQSPRYKIIEKRQSVAFWCNPISGHATLYWYQQILGQGPKLLIQFQNNGVVDDSQLPKDRFSAERLKGVDSTLKIQPAKLEDSAVYLCASSIHLDRGGTEAFFGQGTRLTVV.

This clonotype was counted a few times. The V and J genes are TRBV25-1 and TRBJ2-5; 8 bases map to TRBD2. This CDR3 is 13 amino acids long. Germline trimming cut 2 bases from V and 4 bases from J; bases unmatched to any gene: 0. Germline-derived CDR1 and CDR2 are MGHDK and SYGVNS. CDR3 nucleotides: TGTGCCAGCAGTGAAACTAGCGGAGAGACCCAGTACTTC. This translates into CASSETSGETQYF.

This clonotype has only a few counts. The J gene is TRBJ2-7, the V gene TRBV6-2 or TRBV6-3; unclear D gene. The CDR3 totals 11 residues. Trimming cost V 7 bases and J 12 bases, with 16 bases left between them. Germline loops: CDR1 MNHEY, CDR2 SVGEGT. The chain's CDR3 is CASNHPADPYF. For the CDR3, the DNA is TGTGCCAGCAACCACCCCGCTGACCCGTACTTC.

The V gene is TRBV14, the J gene TRBJ2-1; D is uncertain. The germline CDR1 and CDR2 sequences are SGHDN and FVKESK. The CDR3 consists of 15 residues. V gave up 4 bases and J gave up 0 bases, with 10 bases separating them. CDR3 sequence (DNA): TGTGCCAGCAGCCCCCTCCGGGTCTCCTACAATGAGCAGTTCTTC. This encodes CASSPLRVSYNEQFF.

CDR3 sequence reads: CASSLELVTGTQYF. CDR3 in DNA: TGTGCCAGCAGCTTAGAGCTGGTCACAGGGACCCAGTACTTC. The rearrangement links TRBV7-6 to TRBJ2-5; a weak D match, TRBD1 (5 bases). Germline CDR1 and CDR2: SGHVS and FNYEAQ. This CDR3 contains 14 residues. V lost 1 base and J 7 bases, leaving 13 bases between the germline ends.

This rearrangement joins TRBV29-1 to TRBJ2-2; D call uncertain. The germline V and J ends were trimmed by 2 bases and 4 bases, with 11 bases remaining between them. Germline assignment: CDR1 SQVTM and CDR2 ANQGSEA. The CDR3 has 14 residues. CDR3 sequence: CSVEKGPSTGELFF. DNA for the CDR3: TGCAGCGTTGAAAAAGGGCCGAGCACCGGGGAGCTGTTTTTT.

This chain links TRBV5-1 with TRBJ2-1, with 7 bases lining up with TRBD1. This CDR3 contains 14 residues. V shed 4 bases and J 3 bases; nucleotides not matched to a gene: 4. Germline lookup yields CDR1 SGHRS and CDR2 YFSETQ. The CDR3 reads CASSIGQVYNEQFF. CDR3 bases: TGCGCCAGCAGCATAGGACAGGTCTACAATGAGCAGTTCTTC.

The CDR3 DNA reads as TGTGCCAGCAGTCGACTAGCGCGCACCGAAGAGACCCAGTACTTC. Translation: CASSRLARTEETQYF. V usage is TRBV12-3 or TRBV12-4 and J usage is TRBJ2-5, with 8 bases fitting TRBD2. The V and J ends lost 5 bases and 3 bases, in that order; junction bases with no gene match: 8. There are 15 residues in the CDR3.

This clonotype came up a few times. CDR3 DNA: TGTGCCAGCAGCGTAGGATCCGGGGGTTACGGAGAAAAACTGTTTTTT. Amino acid sequence: CASSVGSGGYGEKLFF. The J gene is TRBJ1-4, the V gene TRBV9, with D perhaps matching TRBD1 (5 bases). The V gene lost 0 bases and the J gene lost 8 bases, with 17 bases spanning the gap. CDR3 length: 16 residues. Germline V CDR1 and CDR2: SGDLS, YYNGEE.